What follows are 31 T cell receptor beta chains derived from one specimen sequenced in a study of tumor-infiltrating lymphocytes in localized non-small cell lung cancer. Only in-frame clones appear in the TCRdb table, and some are missing; sequencing was by immunoSEQ multiplex PCR. The sample holds 15,000 to 20,000 clones, roughly four fifths seen once. Sequenced material: lung tumor tissue. The source of these receptors is a human donor with non-small cell lung cancer.

The rearrangement joins TRBV9 to TRBJ2-7; tentatively, D is TRBD2 (6 bases). Trimming removed 3 bases at V and 4 bases at J, with 14 bases between. The CDR3 has 14 residues. CDR1 is SGDLS and CDR2 is YYNGEE in the germline V gene. The CDR3 sequence is CASSGGIGGYEQYF. Here the CDR3 DNA reads TGTGCCAGCAGCGGCGGGATTGGGGGATACGAGCAGTACTTC.

This chain joins TRBV28 and TRBJ1-2; maybe TRBD1 (6 bases). The CDR3 runs to 13 residues. V shed 7 bases and J shed 6 bases, with 15 bases lying between them. Germline-derived CDR1 and CDR2 are MDHEN and SYDVKM. CDR3 loop: CASNKSTGNGYTF. The CDR3 DNA reads TGTGCCAGCAACAAGAGTACAGGGAATGGCTACACCTTC.

The chain joins TRBV7-2 to TRBJ2-5; D is unresolved. Germline CDR1 reads SGHTA; CDR2 reads FQGNSA. The length of the CDR3 is 12 residues. The ends were cut back, 4 bases at V and 10 bases at J, with 13 bases in the middle. The DNA of the CDR3 is TGTGCCAGCAGCTCTAGTGGGGTTATCCAGTACTTC. Its protein is CASSSSGVIQYF.

The chain joins TRBV27 to TRBJ2-5; D ambiguous. The CDR3 loop spans 13 amino acids. Germline CDR1 is MNHEY and CDR2 is SMNVEV (reference sequence). V was trimmed by 3 bases and J by 0 bases, leaving 5 bases between them. CDR3 sequence reads: CASSLIYQETQYF. The DNA for the CDR3 is TGTGCCAGCAGTTTGATCTACCAAGAGACCCAGTACTTC.

In its sample, this clone was seen a few times. V is TRBV4-1 and J is TRBJ1-2; maybe TRBD1 (5 bases). The CDR3 is 15 amino acids. V was cut by 0 bases and J by 8 bases, with 16 bases left in between. Germline V gene sequence: CDR1 MGHRA, CDR2 YSYEKL. The DNA for the CDR3 is TGCGCCAGCAGCCAAGATCCGGGGGGTTGGGAAGGCTACACCTTC. Amino acid sequence: CASSQDPGGWEGYTF.

The gene calls are TRBV5-4 and TRBJ2-1, with D possibly matching TRBD1 (5 bases). Germline V gene lookup returns CDR1 SGHNT and CDR2 YYREEE (reference sequence). This CDR3 has 16 amino acids. V lost 4 bases and J lost 5, with 19 bases in between. In nucleotides, the CDR3 is TGTGCCAGCAGCCTTGACAGCCCCAGGACCCACAATGAGCAGTTCTTC. It is translated as CASSLDSPRTHNEQFF.

J is TRBJ2-3 and V is TRBV6-7; 11 bases align to TRBD2. TRBV6-7 has ORF status, its function being uncertain. V shed 7 bases, J shed 0 bases, and the junction held 21 bases outside the gene matches. The CDR3 has 21 residues. CDR3 DNA sequence: TGTGCCAGCACCGGCCGGGACAGGAATACCGGGACTAGCGGTAGCACAGATACGCAGTATTTT. The encoded protein is CASTGRDRNTGTSGSTDTQYF.

The genes are TRBV9 and TRBJ2-2, with 7 bases fitting TRBD2. The germline V gene has CDR1 SGDLS and CDR2 YYNGEE. V gave up 1 base and J gave up 6 bases; unmatched junction bases: 6. CDR3 length: 15 residues. The CDR3 DNA reads TGTGCCAGCAGCGTAACGGGAGGTCAATCCGGGGAGCTGTTTTTT. This translates into CASSVTGGQSGELFF.

This clone was recorded a few times. J is TRBJ2-1 and V is TRBV27; no clear D gene. Germline CDR1 MNHEY, CDR2 SMNVEV (reference sequence). V gave up 5 bases and J gave up 7 bases, with 15 bases separating them. The CDR3 covers 14 residues. The CDR3 DNA sequence: TGTGCCAGCAGTCCCCTACCCGGAAGAAATGAGCAGTTCTTC. Protein: CASSPLPGRNEQFF.

The chain joins TRBV4-1 to TRBJ2-3; the match to TRBD2 covers 10 bases. In germline, CDR1 is MGHRA, CDR2 YSYEKL. The CDR3 runs to 16 residues. V shed 0 bases, J shed 7 bases, and the junction held 7 bases outside the gene matches. The CDR3 DNA follows: TGCGCCAGCAGCCAAGATCGGGGTAGCGGGAGGTATACGCAGTATTTT. It codes for CASSQDRGSGRYTQYF.

The chain couples TRBV10-2 to TRBJ2-2, with D unresolved. Between the trimmed V and J ends, which lost 2 bases and 6 bases, there was a span of 10 bases. The CDR3 runs 14 residues. Per germline, CDR1 WSHSY and CDR2 SAAADI. The CDR3 DNA reads as TGCGCCAGCAGTGAGATCCCAAGGGCCGGGGAGCTGTTTTTT. It specifies CASSEIPRAGELFF.

The rearrangement links TRBV7-9 to TRBJ2-2; D uncertain. The V end was cut by 3 bases, the J end by 6 bases, with 14 bases between. This CDR3 comprises 15 residues. Looked up from germline, CDR1 is SEHNR and CDR2 is FQNEAQ (reference sequence). The CDR3: CASSFGARGAGELFF. Here the CDR3 DNA reads TGTGCCAGCAGCTTTGGCGCTCGTGGGGCCGGGGAGCTGTTTTTT.

The chain is built from TRBV19 and TRBJ2-1, with D possibly being TRBD2 (6 bases). Trimming took 3 bases from V and 2 from J, leaving 11 bases between them. The CDR3 sequence is 15 residues long. CDR1 and CDR2 (germline): LNHDA, SQIVND (reference sequence). The chain's CDR3 is CASSMYREPYNEQFF. The DNA for the CDR3 is TGTGCCAGTAGTATGTACCGGGAGCCCTACAATGAGCAGTTCTTC.

This clone was found a few times. The V and J genes are TRBV5-1 and TRBJ2-7, with TRBD2 identical over 7 bases. V lost 0 bases and J lost 5; bases outside the gene matches: 5. The CDR3 has 14 amino acids. CDR1 and CDR2 from the germline V gene are SGHRS and YFSETQ. This CDR3 is CASSLGGSRNEQYF. CDR3 nucleotides: TGCGCCAGCAGCTTGGGCGGGAGTAGGAACGAGCAGTACTTC.

The rearrangement uses TRBV6-5 and TRBJ1-3, with no clear D. The V end was cut by 5 bases, the J end by 0 bases, with 11 bases between. This CDR3 comprises 15 residues. The germline V gene has CDR1 MNHEY and CDR2 SVGAGI. Here the CDR3 reads CASSPRGISGNTIYF. In DNA form, the CDR3 reads TGTGCCAGCAGTCCCCGAGGTATCTCTGGAAACACCATATATTTT.

The gene calls are TRBV7-8 and TRBJ2-2; 9 bases are a match to TRBD1. The CDR3 is made up of 15 amino acids. The germline CDR1 and CDR2 sequences are SGHVS and FQNEAQ. J lost 1 base, V lost 5 bases, and 2 bases had no gene match. The DNA of the CDR3 is TGTGCCAGCAGCCCGGGACAGGGGAACACCGGGGAGCTGTTTTTT. Protein: CASSPGQGNTGELFF.

This clone has just one count. This sequence joins TRBV10-3 and TRBJ2-7, with D perhaps TRBD1 or TRBD2 (6 bases each). CDR1 ENHRY and CDR2 SYGVKD come from the germline V gene. The CDR3 runs to 16 residues. V was cut by 2 bases and J by 6 bases, with 20 bases left in between. For the CDR3, the DNA is TGTGCCATCAGTGAGGGCCCTGGAGAAGGAGGGGGCGAGCAGTACTTC. This translates into CAISEGPGEGGGEQYF.

This chain uses TRBV30 with TRBJ2-1, with 8 bases matching TRBD2. The CDR3 is 14 residues long. With V trimmed by 2 bases and J by 4 bases, 4 bases remained unmatched. Germline V gene data show CDR1 as GTSNPN and CDR2 as SVGIG (reference sequence). The CDR3 here is CAWSRAGVYNEQFF. The CDR3 DNA sequence: TGTGCCTGGAGTCGAGCGGGAGTTTACAATGAGCAGTTCTTC.

This clone has only one observation. The chain employs TRBV29-1 and TRBJ2-4; maybe TRBD2 (5 bases). Trimming took 5 bases from V and 8 from J, leaving 13 bases between them. Germline-derived CDR1 and CDR2 are SQVTM and ANQGSEA. The CDR3 consists of 12 residues. The CDR3 bases are TGCAGCGTTTTTGAGGGCCGGGACATTCAGTACTTC. Amino acid sequence: CSVFEGRDIQYF.

This clone was observed a handful of times. The V call is TRBV12-2, the J call TRBJ2-1; the DNA was not used to check the table's D call, TRBD2. TRBV12-2 is designated a pseudogene. This CDR3 is built from 18 residues. The CDR3 here is CASRLRPGLASSYNEQFF. The CDR3 DNA follows: TGTGCAAGTCGCTTACGACCCGGACTAGCGAGCTCCTACAATGAGCAGTTCTTC.

CDR3: CAWRPEYNEQFF. The DNA of the CDR3 is TGTGCCTGGCGCCCTGAGTACAATGAGCAGTTCTTC. This chain connects TRBV30 to TRBJ2-1; D uncertain. Germline CDR1 and CDR2: GTSNPN and SVGIG (reference sequence). V was trimmed by 5 bases and J by 4 bases, leaving 9 bases between them. This CDR3 region has 12 residues.

This chain joins TRBV15 and TRBJ2-1, with TRBD2 as a possible D gene (5 bases). This CDR3 comprises 16 residues. Deletions cut 0 bases from V and 9 bases from J, with 18 bases between. Germline CDR1 and CDR2: LNHNV and YYDKDF (reference sequence). CDR3 protein: CATSRDLLGSRAEQFF. The CDR3, as DNA: TGTGCCACCAGCAGAGATCTTCTAGGGAGCCGAGCTGAGCAGTTCTTC.

The chain carries TRBV14 and TRBJ1-5; tentative D call: TRBD1 (5 bases). CDR1 and CDR2 (germline): SGHDN, FVKESK. The CDR3 covers 21 residues. Between the trimmed V and J ends, which lost 0 bases and 0 bases, there was a span of 24 bases. The CDR3 is CASSQEISYRRIPSSNQPQHF. The DNA of the CDR3 is TGTGCCAGCAGCCAAGAAATAAGCTACAGGCGGATCCCTTCTAGCAATCAGCCCCAGCATTTT.

This clone showed up just once. The chain uses TRBV7-3 and TRBJ2-2; 14 bases agree with TRBD2. CDR1 is SGHTA, CDR2 FQGTGA, per germline. V lost 5 bases, J lost 4 bases, and 3 bases stayed unmatched. The CDR3 loop spans 16 amino acids. The CDR3 is CASSKGLAGGTGELFF. The CDR3 DNA reads as TGTGCCAGCAGCAAAGGACTAGCGGGAGGCACCGGGGAGCTGTTTTTT.

This clone was found a few times. A read error may produce the germline difference seen at one junction end. The genes are TRBV19 and TRBJ2-7; TRBD2 matches at 9 bases. This CDR3 is built from 14 residues. Germline CDR1 LNHDA, CDR2 SQIVND (reference sequence). Here the CDR3 reads CASRIAGDAYEQYF. CDR3 in DNA: TGTGCCAGTAGGATAGCGGGAGATGCCTACGAGCAGTACTTC.

This chain uses TRBV7-2 with TRBJ2-3; D uncertain. The CDR3 consists of 13 residues. The germline V gene encodes CDR1 SGHTA and CDR2 FQGNSA. Trimming took off 5 bases at V and 6 bases at J, with 12 bases between the two ends. CDR3 in DNA: TGTGCCAGCAGCCCCATCTCTGGGGATACGCAGTATTTT. Translation: CASSPISGDTQYF.

This sequence joins TRBV5-1 and TRBJ2-1; D might be TRBD2 (6 bases). CDR3 length: 16 residues. Germline values: CDR1 SGHRS, CDR2 YFSETQ. The germline V and J ends were trimmed by 0 bases and 0 bases, with 10 bases remaining between them. The CDR3 sequence: CASSLVAAPSYNEQFF. The CDR3 DNA reads as TGCGCCAGCAGCTTGGTAGCGGCCCCCTCCTACAATGAGCAGTTCTTC.

The chain carries TRBV28 and TRBJ1-5; tentative D call: TRBD1 (5 bases). Germline V gene data show CDR1 as MDHEN and CDR2 as SYDVKM. The CDR3 runs 14 residues. Deletions cut 3 bases from V and 3 bases from J, with 9 bases between. Here the CDR3 DNA reads TGTGCCAGCAGTTTCGCGGGGGACAATCAGCCCCAGCATTTT. Translating it yields CASSFAGDNQPQHF.

V is TRBV6-5 and J is TRBJ2-7, with 7 bases fitting TRBD2. CDR3 length: 14 residues. Germline CDR1 is MNHEY and CDR2 is SVGAGI. Trimming took 8 bases from V and 7 from J; bases not matched to a gene: 14. CDR3 DNA: TGTGCCAGCGGAAGGACTAGTACCTCTGGGGAGCAGTACTTC. This encodes CASGRTSTSGEQYF.

The J gene is TRBJ2-5, the V gene TRBV5-1, with 8 bases matching TRBD2. CDR1 SGHRS and CDR2 YFSETQ come from the germline V gene. Germline trimming cut 0 bases from V and 0 bases from J; bases unmatched to any gene: 4. CDR3 size: 16 residues. DNA for the CDR3: TGCGCCAGCAGCTTGGTCCTAGCGGGTTACCAAGAGACCCAGTACTTC. Its translation is CASSLVLAGYQETQYF.

The V call is TRBV28, the J call TRBJ2-5, with 8 positions matching TRBD1. With V trimmed by 4 bases and J by 4 bases, 5 bases remained unmatched. Germline-derived CDR1 and CDR2 are MDHEN and SYDVKM. The length of the CDR3 is 14 residues. CDR3 sequence reads: CASSSRTGRETQYF. In DNA, the CDR3 is TGTGCCAGCAGTTCTCGGACAGGGAGAGAGACCCAGTACTTC.